The entry below describes one T cell receptor (beta chain). The entry originates in a study of blood T cell repertoires in COVID-19. Study-wide context: Donors in the United States, Italy and Spain gave samples during acute or convalescent COVID-19. Sample material is recorded as cDNA or gDNA derived from T cells, B-cell-depleted T cells, or PBMCs.

In the study's own analysis: Amplification of reference gene primers provided the estimated nucleated cell counts. The method was immunoSEQ multiplex PCR; TCRdb's version includes in-frame clones alone and lacks a portion of them. Clone size and the V and J calls come from that table; the DNA yielded D and trimming. The table lists roughly 100,000 clones, roughly 80% of them singletons. The germline gives CDR1 MNHEY, CDR2 SVGAGI. This CDR3 spans 16 amino acids. J lost 5 bases, V lost 2 bases, and 5 bases had no gene match. The sequenced material came from peripheral blood. This receptor was taken from a human donor in a cohort sampled during active COVID-19. This chain connects TRBV6-5 to TRBJ1-6; 8 nucleotides line up with TRBD1. The CDR3 sequence is CASSYRAGGHNSPLHF. The CDR3 coding sequence is TGTGCCAGCAGTTACCGAGCAGGGGGCCATAATTCACCCCTCCACTTT.